The clone carrying this T cell receptor beta chain occurred a few times. Its cognate antigen is unknown. A 10-nucleotide random UMI tagged transcripts in template-switch 5'RACE cDNA synthesis. TCRdb reprocessed the 5' RACE reads with MiXCR, giving one entry per CDR3 protein. The data show about 74,000 distinct CDR3 sequences, 5.2% seen once. The sample originates from a study of neurological immune-mediated disorders. Whole-study context: Secondary progressive cases numbered 3 among the 34 multiple sclerosis patients, while the other 31 were relapsing-remitting.

V shed 1 base and J shed 3 bases, with 10 bases lying between them. CDR3 length equals 14 residues. In germline, CDR1 is SGHKS, CDR2 YYEKEE (reference sequence). Findings and caveats of the study: While HTLV-1-associated myelopathy showed the greatest TCR clonal expansion, multiple sclerosis showed the least, falling below healthy controls.

The clonotype was recovered from a man aged 18 to 30 with multiple sclerosis. This sequence joins TRBV5-5 and TRBJ1-1; D not resolved. Input material: PBMCs. The CDR3 DNA follows: TGTGCCAGCAGCTTGCGTGGTAGGGACACTGAAGCTTTCTTT. It translates to CASSLRGRDTEAFF.